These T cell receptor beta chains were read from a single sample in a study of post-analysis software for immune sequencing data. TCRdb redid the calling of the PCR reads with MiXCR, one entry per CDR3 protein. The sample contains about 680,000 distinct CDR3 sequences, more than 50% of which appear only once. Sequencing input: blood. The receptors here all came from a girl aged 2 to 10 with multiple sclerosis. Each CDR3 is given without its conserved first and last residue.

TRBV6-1	ASSEVGETQF
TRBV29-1	SVIGTARLYNEQF
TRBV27	ASSLWGLQSPQY
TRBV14	ASSQRQGVIGGTDTQY
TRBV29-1	SVMGLRYEQY
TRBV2	ASSESGGTPAYEQY
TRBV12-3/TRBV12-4	ASSLEGRGADYGYT
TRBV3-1	ASSQAGDTGYGYT
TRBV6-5	ASSYSLDKTNEQF
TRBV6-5	ASSERGREQY
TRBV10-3	AIKWQSNTEAF
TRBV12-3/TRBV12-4	ASSLSGTASYEQY
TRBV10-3	AISVNGDETQY
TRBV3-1	ASSRRALSYEQY
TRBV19	AIPLGDGDPRGYT
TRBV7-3	ASSLGLAGGPTGEPF
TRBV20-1	SAAGLAVYNEQF
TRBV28	ASSPLDTQY